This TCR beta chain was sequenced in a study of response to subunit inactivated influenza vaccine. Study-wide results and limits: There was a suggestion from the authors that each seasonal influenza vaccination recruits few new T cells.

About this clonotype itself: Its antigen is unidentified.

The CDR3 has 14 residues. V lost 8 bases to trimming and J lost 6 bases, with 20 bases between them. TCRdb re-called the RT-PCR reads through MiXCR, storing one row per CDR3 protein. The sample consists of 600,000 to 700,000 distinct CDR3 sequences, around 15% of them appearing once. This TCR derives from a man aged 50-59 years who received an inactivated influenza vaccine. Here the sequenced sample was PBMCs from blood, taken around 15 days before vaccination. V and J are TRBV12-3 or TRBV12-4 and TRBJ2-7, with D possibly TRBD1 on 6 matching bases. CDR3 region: CASAIRGSSTEQYF. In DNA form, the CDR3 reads TGTGCCAGCGCAATCAGGGGTTCTTCTACCGAGCAGTACTTC.